This T cell receptor (beta chain) was found in a study of cytomegalovirus exposure and HLA in healthy donors. The study ran its PCR with 60 Vbeta and 13 Jbeta primers. Using immunoSEQ multiplex PCR, the repertoire was profiled, and TCRdb retains in-frame clones only, with some absent. The repertoire consists of approximately 100,000 clones, with roughly 77% occurring once and the leading ten covering around a tenth. V lost 8 bases, J lost 1 base, and 9 bases stayed unmatched. The length of the CDR3 is 15 residues. From germline, CDR1 is MNHNS and CDR2 SASEGT. The chain carries TRBV6-1 and TRBJ2-3; 7 nucleotides match TRBD2. The receptor was derived from a woman younger than 30 in good health and CMV-seropositive. The sample taken for sequencing was PBMCs. CDR3 bases: TGTGCCAGCGGGACCGGGAGGACCCGCACAGATACGCAGTATTTT. Encoded protein: CASGTGRTRTDTQYF.